The subject of this entry is one T cell receptor (beta chain). Its antigen is as yet unknown. This sample is part of a study of T cell responses to AZD1222 COVID-19 vaccine. Produced via immunoSEQ multiplex PCR; TCRdb's table is partial and in-frame only. The sample shows 200,000 or so clones, approximately 94% of them seen only once. Whole-study findings and limits: Seropositive status at baseline applied to only a handful of AZD1222 recipients. Donor demographics were predominantly white British with a female majority; clonal diversity may be underestimated.

Per the germline V gene, CDR1 is PRHDT and CDR2 is FYEKMQ (reference sequence). This CDR3 region has 13 residues. The V gene lost 5 bases and the J gene lost 0 bases, with 8 bases spanning the gap. The chain joins TRBV13 to TRBJ2-7; D unclear. The source of this sequence is an adult in good health. Source: peripheral blood, taken on day 0 of MenACWY control vaccination. This CDR3 is CASSPLASYEQYF. The CDR3 bases are TGTGCCAGCAGCCCCCTTGCCTCCTACGAGCAGTACTTC. The full variable domain, with the rest looked up from reference TRBV13 and TRBJ2-7, is AAGVIQSPRHLIKEKRETATLKCYPIPRHDTVYWYQQGPGQDPQFLISFYEKMQSDKGSIPDRFSAQQFSDYHSELNMSSLELGDSALYFCASSPLASYEQYFGPGTRLTVT.